Sequencing of this T cell receptor (beta chain) was carried out in a study of T cell responses to AZD1222 COVID-19 vaccine. Study observations and caveats: In all cases, repertoires were sampled only after the peak T cell response. Donor demographics were predominantly white British with a female majority; clonal diversity may be underestimated.

Profiled with immunoSEQ multiplex PCR; TCRdb holds only in-frame clones, not every one. The table has around 180,000 clones, 90% seen once. Comments on this clone: Its antigen is undetermined.

The length of the CDR3 is 13 residues. The V gene lost 3 bases and the J gene lost 2 bases, with 6 bases spanning the gap. The germline V gene encodes CDR1 SGHTA and CDR2 FQGNSA. V gene TRBV7-2 combines with J gene TRBJ2-3; D remains unclear. This TCR came from an adult in good health. The input for sequencing was peripheral blood, taken on day 0 of AZD1222 vaccination. CDR3 DNA: TGTGCCAGCAGCTTGGGGTTCACAGATACGCAGTATTTT. As protein: CASSLGFTDTQYF.